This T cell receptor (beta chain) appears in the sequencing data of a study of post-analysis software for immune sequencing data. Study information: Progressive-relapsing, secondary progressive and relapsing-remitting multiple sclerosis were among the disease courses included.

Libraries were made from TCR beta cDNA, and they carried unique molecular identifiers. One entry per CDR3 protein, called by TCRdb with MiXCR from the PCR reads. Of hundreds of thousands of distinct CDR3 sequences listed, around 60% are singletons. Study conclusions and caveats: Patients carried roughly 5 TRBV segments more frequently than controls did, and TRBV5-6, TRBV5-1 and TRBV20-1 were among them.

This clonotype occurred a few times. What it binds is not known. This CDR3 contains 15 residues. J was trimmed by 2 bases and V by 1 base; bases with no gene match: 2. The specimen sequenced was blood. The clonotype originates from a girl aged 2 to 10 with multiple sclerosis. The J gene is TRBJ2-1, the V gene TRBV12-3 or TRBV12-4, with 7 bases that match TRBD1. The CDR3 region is CASSLDRGTYNEQFF. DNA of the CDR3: TGTGCCAGCAGTTTAGACAGGGGAACCTACAATGAGCAGTTCTTC.